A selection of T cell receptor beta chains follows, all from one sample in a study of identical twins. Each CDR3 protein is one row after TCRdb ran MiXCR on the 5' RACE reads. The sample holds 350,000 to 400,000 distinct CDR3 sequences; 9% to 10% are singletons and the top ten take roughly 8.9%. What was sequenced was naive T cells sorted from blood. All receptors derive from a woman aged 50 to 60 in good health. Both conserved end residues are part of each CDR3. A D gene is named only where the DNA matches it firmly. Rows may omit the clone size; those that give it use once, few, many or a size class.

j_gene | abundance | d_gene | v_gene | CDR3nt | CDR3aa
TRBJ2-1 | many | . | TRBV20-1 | TGCAGTGCTAGTTTCCCTAGCCTCAATGAGCAGTTCTTC | CSASFPSLNEQFF
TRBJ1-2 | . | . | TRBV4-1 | TGCGCCAGCAGCCAAGAGTGGAGCCAGGCAAACTATGGCTACACCTTC | CASSQEWSQANYGYTF
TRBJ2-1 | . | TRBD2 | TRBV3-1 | TGTGCCAGCAGCCAAGTGTGGGACTACTACAATGAGCAGTTCTTC | CASSQVWDYYNEQFF
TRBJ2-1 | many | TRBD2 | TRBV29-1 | TGCAGCGCCCGGGGAGTAGCGGGAGGGCAGGATGAGCAGTTCTTC | CSARGVAGGQDEQFF
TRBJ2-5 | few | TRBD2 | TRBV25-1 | TGTGCCAGCAGTGAATTTGTAGCGGGATGGCAAGAGACCCAGTACTTC | CASSEFVAGWQETQYF
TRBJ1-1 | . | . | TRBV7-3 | TGTGCCAGCAGCTTGGCGGCGGCGCGGGGGTCGAACACTGAAGCTTTCTTT | CASSLAAARGSNTEAFF
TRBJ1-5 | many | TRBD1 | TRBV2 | TGTGCCAGCAGAGACAGGGGATACCAGCCCCAGCATTTT | CASRDRGYQPQHF
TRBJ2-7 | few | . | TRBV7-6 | TGTGCCAGCAGCTTAGGGTTTGGGGGCCGCTCCTCCTACGAGCAGTACTTC | CASSLGFGGRSSYEQYF
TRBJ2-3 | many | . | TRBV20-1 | TGCAGTGCTCGCGTGGAGGCCACAGATACGCAGTATTTT | CSARVEATDTQYF
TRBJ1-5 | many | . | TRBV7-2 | TGTGCCAGCACCGAATTCGGGGGTTGGGGCAATCAGCCCCAGCATTTT | CASTEFGGWGNQPQHF
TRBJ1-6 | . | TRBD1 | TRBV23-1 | TGCGCCAGCATGTCGACAGGGGGTTCCTATAATTCACCCCTCCACTTT | CASMSTGGSYNSPLHF
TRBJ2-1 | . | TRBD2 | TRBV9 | TGTGCCAGCAGCGTAGCAGCGGGAGTACTCAATGAGCAGTTCTTC | CASSVAAGVLNEQFF
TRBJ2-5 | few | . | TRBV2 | TGTGCCAGCACCTGGGGTATCCAAGAGACCCAGTACTTC | CASTWGIQETQYF
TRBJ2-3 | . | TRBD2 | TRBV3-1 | TGTGCCAGCAGCCAAGACGCGGGAGGTATCGGAACGCAGTATTTT | CASSQDAGGIGTQYF
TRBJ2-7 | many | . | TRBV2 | TGTGCCAGGAACCTTGACAGCAGCTCCTACGAGCAGTACTTC | CARNLDSSSYEQYF
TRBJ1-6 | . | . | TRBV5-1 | TGCGCCAGCAGACCTGCGTCCTATAATTCACCCCTCCACTTT | CASRPASYNSPLHF
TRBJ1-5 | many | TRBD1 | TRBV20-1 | TGCAGTGCACGGACAGGGCTTAGCAATCAGCCCCAGCATTTT | CSARTGLSNQPQHF
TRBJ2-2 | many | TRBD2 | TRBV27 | TGTGCCAGCAGTATAGTAGCGGGATCGAACACCGGGGAGCTGTTTTTT | CASSIVAGSNTGELFF
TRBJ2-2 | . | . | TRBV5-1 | TGCGCCAGCAGCTTGGGCTCGGCGGGCACCGGGGAGCTGTTTTTT | CASSLGSAGTGELFF
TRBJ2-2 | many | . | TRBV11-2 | TGTGCCAGCAGCTTAAGGGCGAGGACCGGGGAGCTGTTTTTT | CASSLRARTGELFF
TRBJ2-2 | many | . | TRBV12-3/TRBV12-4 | TGTGCCAGCAGCCCCCAGAGGGGCCGGGAGCTGTTTTTT | CASSPQRGRELFF
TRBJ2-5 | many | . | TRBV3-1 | TGTGCCAGCAGCCAAGAGTCGTGGGGAGAGACCCAGTACTTC | CASSQESWGETQYF
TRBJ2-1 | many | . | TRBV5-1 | TGCGCCAGCGGGGTCCAGCTGCCCTACAATGAGCAGTTCTTC | CASGVQLPYNEQFF
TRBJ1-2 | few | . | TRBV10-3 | TGTGCCATCAGTGAGTCTCGGAGACGACGCAACTATGGCTACACCTTC | CAISESRRRRNYGYTF
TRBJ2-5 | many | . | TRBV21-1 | TGTGCCAGCAGCTATGGGGCCGCCGCCCCTGAGACCCAGTACTTC | CASSYGAAAPETQYF
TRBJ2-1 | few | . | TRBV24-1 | TGTGCCACCAGTGATTTGCTTGGGAATGAGCAGTTCTTC | CATSDLLGNEQFF
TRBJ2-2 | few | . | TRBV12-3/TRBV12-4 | TGTGCCAGCAGCATCGCCCAGGGTAGATCTAACGGGGAGCTGTTTTTT | CASSIAQGRSNGELFF
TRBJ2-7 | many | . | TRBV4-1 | TGCGCCAGCAGCCAACCAACAGGAGGGGCCTACGAGCAGTACTTC | CASSQPTGGAYEQYF